This T cell receptor beta chain was retrieved from a study of beta chain features in type 1 diabetes. Broader study findings: TCRB repertoires of naive, central memory and Treg cells appeared more similar among patients than among healthy donors.

Stem cell-like memory, regulatory, central memory and naive CD4+ cells were sorted via CD45RO/CCR7/CD25/CD127/CD95/CD27. Only a few counts were recorded for this clone. Its target is unknown. Every bit of the isolated RNA underwent reverse transcription, so sequencing read expressed TCRB transcripts. Sequenced naive, central memory and regulatory T cell samples produced an average of about 3.57 million reads. The table came from immunoSEQ multiplex PCR; TCRdb's copy has only in-frame clones and leaves some out. The sample carries approximately 37,000 clones, around 45% recorded once. The clonotype comes from a woman under 30 in good health. The source material was central memory CD4+ T cells from blood.

CDR3 nucleotide sequence: TGCGCCAGCAGCTCGGAACCCGGGACAGGGGGCGGCTACACCTTC. It specifies CASSSEPGTGGGYTF. The chain carries TRBV5-1 and TRBJ1-2; the match to TRBD1 covers 12 bases. From germline, CDR1 is SGHRS and CDR2 YFSETQ. Unmatched junction bases numbered 8, after V lost 3 bases and J lost 8 bases. The CDR3 consists of 15 residues.